The rows below give T cell receptor beta chains drawn from one sample of a study of blood T cell repertoires in COVID-19. Profiling relied on immunoSEQ multiplex PCR, and the TCRdb table lists in-frame clones only, not all of them. The sample shows 250,000 to 400,000 clones, roughly nine tenths of them seen only once. Sample: peripheral blood. These receptors all come from a woman in her twenties or thirties with COVID-19, enrolled during active disease. Both conserved end residues are trimmed from each CDR3.

v_gene: TRBV6-5; len: 11; CDR3aa: ASSYGEKAEQF
v_gene: TRBV30; len: 11; CDR3aa: AWSEGAAQPQH
v_gene: TRBV5-1; len: 13; CDR3aa: ASSPGGGGRTEAF
v_gene: TRBV19; len: 14; CDR3aa: ASSIRIGGWVQPQH
v_gene: TRBV28; len: 14; CDR3aa: ASSFADRGRTGELF
v_gene: TRBV2; len: 16; CDR3aa: ANVEWDRRTATNEKLF
v_gene: TRBV2; len: 13; CDR3aa: ASSELGQGNSPLH
v_gene: TRBV28; len: 15; CDR3aa: ASSSTWTDPSGYGYT
v_gene: TRBV29-1; len: 12; CDR3aa: SVTPGSASGEQY
v_gene: TRBV18; len: 12; CDR3aa: ASSPGTSNYGYT
v_gene: TRBV10-3; len: 14; CDR3aa: AISDSGRTVNEPQH
v_gene: TRBV6-5; len: 13; CDR3aa: ASSYSSGQGTEAF
v_gene: TRBV19; len: 13; CDR3aa: ASRVGTGITGELF
v_gene: TRBV5-1; len: 14; CDR3aa: ASSLIPAGAGDTQY
v_gene: TRBV5-1; len: 11; CDR3aa: ASSPEGAGGYT
v_gene: TRBV7-2; len: 11; CDR3aa: ASSLASGRSLF
v_gene: TRBV28; len: 13; CDR3aa: ASSYRPSSYNEQF
v_gene: TRBV5-1; len: 12; CDR3aa: ASSLDPGTGEAF
v_gene: TRBV5-4; len: 12; CDR3aa: ASSHEGGQETQY
v_gene: TRBV6-5; len: 10; CDR3aa: AVQGNNSPLH
v_gene: TRBV27; len: 13; CDR3aa: ASSSSGPAGNTIY
v_gene: TRBV6-5; len: 11; CDR3aa: ASSPTDRAGYT
v_gene: TRBV27; len: 11; CDR3aa: ATPGELGHEQF
v_gene: TRBV20-1; len: 11; CDR3aa: SASPSSNQPQH
v_gene: TRBV9; len: 15; CDR3aa: ASSDWTSGTSYNEQF
v_gene: TRBV24-1; len: 13; CDR3aa: ATSDFYSGRETQY
v_gene: TRBV6-5; len: 11; CDR3aa: ASSIRENTEAF
v_gene: TRBV25-1; len: 13; CDR3aa: ASSVGSGTQETQY
v_gene: TRBV5-1; len: 12; CDR3aa: ASSRTGSQETQY
v_gene: TRBV7-9; len: 15; CDR3aa: ASSLREGTGGNQPQH
v_gene: TRBV10-1; len: 12; CDR3aa: ASNGDGQGGGYT
v_gene: TRBV4-1; len: 12; CDR3aa: ASSLTGVDYGYT
v_gene: TRBV11-2; len: 13; CDR3aa: ASSLRVSGGNTIY
v_gene: TRBV2; len: 12; CDR3aa: ASSDGDSNQPQH
v_gene: TRBV2; len: 11; CDR3aa: ASRDGGDYEQY
v_gene: TRBV19; len: 13; CDR3aa: ASSTQDSGANVLT
v_gene: TRBV19; len: 14; CDR3aa: ASSISDTATNEKLF
v_gene: TRBV6-5; len: 11; CDR3aa: ASSWGTSNEQF
v_gene: TRBV7-9; len: 11; CDR3aa: ASSPLAQYEQY
v_gene: TRBV29-1; len: 11; CDR3aa: SVSSVEGGEQY
v_gene: TRBV28; len: 12; CDR3aa: ASSLNRGRNEQF
v_gene: TRBV14; len: 14; CDR3aa: ASSPLTSVSTDTQY
v_gene: TRBV6-5; len: 14; CDR3aa: ASSLRESLSNQPQH